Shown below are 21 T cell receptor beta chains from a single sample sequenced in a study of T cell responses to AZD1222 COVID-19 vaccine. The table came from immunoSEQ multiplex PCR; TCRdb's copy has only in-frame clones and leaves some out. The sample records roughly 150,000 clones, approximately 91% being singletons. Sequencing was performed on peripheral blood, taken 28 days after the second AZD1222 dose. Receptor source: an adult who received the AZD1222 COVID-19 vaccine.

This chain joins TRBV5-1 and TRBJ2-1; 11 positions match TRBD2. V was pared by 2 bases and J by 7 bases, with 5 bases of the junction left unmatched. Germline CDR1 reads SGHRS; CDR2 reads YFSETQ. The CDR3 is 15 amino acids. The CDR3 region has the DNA TGCGCCAGCAGCTTAACGGTAGCGGGGGGGAATGAGCAGTTCTTC. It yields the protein CASSLTVAGGNEQFF.

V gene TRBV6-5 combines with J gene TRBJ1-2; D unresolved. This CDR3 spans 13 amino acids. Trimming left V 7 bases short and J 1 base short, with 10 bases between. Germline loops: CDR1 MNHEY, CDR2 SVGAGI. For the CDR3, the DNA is TGTGCCAGCAAAGTTGGGTATAACTATGGCTACACCTTC. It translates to CASKVGYNYGYTF.

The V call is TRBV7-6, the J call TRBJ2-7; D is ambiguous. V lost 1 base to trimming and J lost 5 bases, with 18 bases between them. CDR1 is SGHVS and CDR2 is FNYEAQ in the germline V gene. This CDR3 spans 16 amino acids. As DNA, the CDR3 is TGTGCCAGCAGCTTAGGAAACGGCCCTCGAACCGACGAGCAGTACTTC. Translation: CASSLGNGPRTDEQYF.

The CDR3 region is CASRPGQGKYSPLHF. CDR3 bases: TGTGCCAGCAGACCGGGACAGGGGAAATATTCACCCCTCCACTTT. The chain employs TRBV3-1 (or the pseudogene TRBV3-2) and TRBJ1-6; 10 nucleotides line up with TRBD1. V lost 6 bases, J lost 8 bases, and 7 bases stayed unmatched. The CDR3 is 15 amino acids. Per germline, CDR1 LGHDT and CDR2 YNNKEL (reference sequence).

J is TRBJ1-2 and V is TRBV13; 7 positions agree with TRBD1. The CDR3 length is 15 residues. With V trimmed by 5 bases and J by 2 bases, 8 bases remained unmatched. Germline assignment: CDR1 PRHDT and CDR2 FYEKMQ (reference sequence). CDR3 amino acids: CASSRWTGENYGYTF. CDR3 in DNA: TGTGCCAGCAGCCGGTGGACAGGCGAAAACTATGGCTACACCTTC.

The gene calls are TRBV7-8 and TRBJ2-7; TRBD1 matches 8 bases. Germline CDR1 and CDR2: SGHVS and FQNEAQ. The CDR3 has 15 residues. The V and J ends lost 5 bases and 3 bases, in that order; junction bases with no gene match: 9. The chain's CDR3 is CASSPPGTGVYEQYF. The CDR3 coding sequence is TGTGCCAGCAGCCCTCCTGGGACAGGAGTCTACGAGCAGTACTTC.

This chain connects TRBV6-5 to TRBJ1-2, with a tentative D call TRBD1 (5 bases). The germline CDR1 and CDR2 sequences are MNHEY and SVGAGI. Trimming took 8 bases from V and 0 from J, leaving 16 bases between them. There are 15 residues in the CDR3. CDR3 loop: CASRRWDRTNYGYTF. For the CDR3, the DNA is TGTGCCAGCCGCCGATGGGACCGCACTAACTATGGCTACACCTTC.

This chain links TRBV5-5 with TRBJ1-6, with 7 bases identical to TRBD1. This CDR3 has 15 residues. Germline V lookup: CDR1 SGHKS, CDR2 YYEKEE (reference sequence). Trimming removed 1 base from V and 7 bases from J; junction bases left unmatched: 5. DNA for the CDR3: TGTGCCAGCAGCTTGCCGGGGACAGCAAATTCACCCCTCCACTTT. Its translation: CASSLPGTANSPLHF.

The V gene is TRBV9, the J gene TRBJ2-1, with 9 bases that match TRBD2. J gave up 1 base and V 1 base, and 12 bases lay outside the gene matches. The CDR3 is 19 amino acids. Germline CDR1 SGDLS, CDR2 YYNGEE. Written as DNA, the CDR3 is TGTGCCAGCAGCGTACCCCTCGCGGGAGGGCCCGGTTCCTACAATGAGCAGTTCTTC. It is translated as CASSVPLAGGPGSYNEQFF.

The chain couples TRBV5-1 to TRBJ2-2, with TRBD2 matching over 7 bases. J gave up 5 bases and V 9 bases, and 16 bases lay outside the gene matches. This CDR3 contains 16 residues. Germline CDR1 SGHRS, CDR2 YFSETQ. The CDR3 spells CATTPGVAGKTGELFF. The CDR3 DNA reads TGCGCCACCACCCCCGGAGTAGCGGGCAAAACCGGGGAGCTGTTTTTT.

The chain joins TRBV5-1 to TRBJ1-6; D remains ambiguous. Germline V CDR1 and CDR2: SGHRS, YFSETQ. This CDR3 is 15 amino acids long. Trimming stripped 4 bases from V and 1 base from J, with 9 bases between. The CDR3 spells CASSRTRSYNSPLHF. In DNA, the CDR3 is TGCGCCAGCAGCCGCACGAGGTCCTATAATTCACCCCTCCACTTT.

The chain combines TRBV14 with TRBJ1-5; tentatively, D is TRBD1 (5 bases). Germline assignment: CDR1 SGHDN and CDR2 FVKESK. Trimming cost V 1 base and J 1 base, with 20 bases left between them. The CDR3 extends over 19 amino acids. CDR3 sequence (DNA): TGTGCCAGCAGCCAAGCCCCTGGGGGGAAGGTTAACAGCAATCAGCCCCAGCATTTT. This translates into CASSQAPGGKVNSNQPQHF.

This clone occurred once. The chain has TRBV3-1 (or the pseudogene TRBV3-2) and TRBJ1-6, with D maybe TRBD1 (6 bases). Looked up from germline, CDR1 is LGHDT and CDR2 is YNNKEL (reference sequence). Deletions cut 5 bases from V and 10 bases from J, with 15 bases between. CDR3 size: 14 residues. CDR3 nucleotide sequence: TGTGCCAGCAGCGGCCGGAGGGGGAACTCACCCCTCCACTTT. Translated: CASSGRRGNSPLHF.

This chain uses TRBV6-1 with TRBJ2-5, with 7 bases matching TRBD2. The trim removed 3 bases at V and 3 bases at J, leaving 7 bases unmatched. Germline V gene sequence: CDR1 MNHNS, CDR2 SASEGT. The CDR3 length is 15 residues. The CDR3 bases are TGTGCCAGCAGTGACCCGATCCGGGGGGAAGAGACCCAGTACTTC. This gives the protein CASSDPIRGEETQYF.

The DNA of the CDR3 is TGTGCCATCCACCTGAGTCGAACGCAGTATTTT. Translating gives CAIHLSRTQYF. The gene calls are TRBV6-5 and TRBJ2-3; D is unresolved. CDR1 MNHEY and CDR2 SVGAGI come from the germline V gene. V was cut by 10 bases and J by 9 bases, with 14 bases left in between. There are 11 residues in the CDR3.

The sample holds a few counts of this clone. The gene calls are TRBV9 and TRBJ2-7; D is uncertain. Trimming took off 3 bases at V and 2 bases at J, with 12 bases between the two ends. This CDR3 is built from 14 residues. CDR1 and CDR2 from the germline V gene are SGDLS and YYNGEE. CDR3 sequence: CASSGGGLAYEQYF. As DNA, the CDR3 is TGTGCCAGCAGCGGCGGTGGGCTAGCCTACGAGCAGTACTTC.

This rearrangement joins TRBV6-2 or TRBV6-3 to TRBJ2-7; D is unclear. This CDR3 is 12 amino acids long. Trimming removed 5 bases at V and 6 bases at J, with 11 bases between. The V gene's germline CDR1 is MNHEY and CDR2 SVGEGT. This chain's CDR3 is CASSVASPEQYF. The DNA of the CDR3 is TGTGCCAGCAGTGTTGCCAGTCCCGAGCAGTACTTC.

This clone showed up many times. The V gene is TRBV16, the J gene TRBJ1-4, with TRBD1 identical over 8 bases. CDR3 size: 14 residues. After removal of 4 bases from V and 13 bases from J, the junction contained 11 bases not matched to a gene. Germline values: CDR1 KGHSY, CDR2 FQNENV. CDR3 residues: CASSLGQAPLRLFF. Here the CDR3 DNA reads TGTGCCAGCAGCCTGGGACAGGCTCCTCTACGACTGTTTTTT.

This CDR3 reads CASSPQGGSNQPQHF. The CDR3 DNA follows: TGTGCCAGCAGCCCGCAGGGGGGAAGCAATCAGCCCCAGCATTTT. The rearrangement links TRBV11-2 to TRBJ1-5; 7 nucleotides match TRBD1. The junction had 5 bases not matched to a gene; V was cut back by 5 bases and J by 1 base. Germline lookup yields CDR1 SGHAT and CDR2 FQNNGV. The CDR3 runs to 15 residues.

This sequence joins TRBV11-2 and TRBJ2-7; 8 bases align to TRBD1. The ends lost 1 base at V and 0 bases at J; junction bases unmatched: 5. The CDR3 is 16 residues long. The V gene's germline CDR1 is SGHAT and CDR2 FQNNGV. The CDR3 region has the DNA TGTGCCAGCAGCTTAGCCCTGGGACAGGCCTCCTACGAGCAGTACTTC. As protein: CASSLALGQASYEQYF.

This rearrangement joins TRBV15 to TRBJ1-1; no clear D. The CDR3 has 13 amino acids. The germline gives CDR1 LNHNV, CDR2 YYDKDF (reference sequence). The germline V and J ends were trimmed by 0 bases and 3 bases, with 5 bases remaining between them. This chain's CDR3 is CATSRERHTEAFF. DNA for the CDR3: TGTGCCACCAGCAGAGAACGACACACTGAAGCTTTCTTT.